The rows below give T cell receptor beta chains drawn from one sample of a study of cytomegalovirus exposure and HLA in healthy donors. TCRdb keeps only in-frame clones here, not all; method: immunoSEQ multiplex PCR. The sample totals 180,000 or so clones. What was sequenced was PBMCs. The receptors derive from a woman younger than 35 in good health and CMV-seropositive. Both conserved end residues are part of each CDR3. The D gene is left open where the match is weak.

v_call: TRBV5-1
j_call: TRBJ1-2
d_call: TRBD1
cdr3_aa: CASRYGQGAANYGYTF
cdr3_nt: TGCGCCAGCAGATATGGACAGGGGGCAGCTAACTATGGCTACACCTTC

v_call: TRBV28
j_call: TRBJ2-7
d_call: .
cdr3_aa: CASSFNLRELSSYEQYF
cdr3_nt: TGTGCCAGCAGTTTCAATCTGAGGGAACTAAGCTCCTACGAGCAGTACTTC

v_call: TRBV4-2
j_call: TRBJ2-3
d_call: TRBD2
cdr3_aa: CASSQDPSGGPADTQYF
cdr3_nt: TGTGCCAGCAGCCAAGACCCTAGCGGGGGCCCCGCAGATACGCAGTATTTT

v_call: TRBV9
j_call: TRBJ2-2
d_call: TRBD1
cdr3_aa: CASSMTGWNTGELFF
cdr3_nt: TGTGCCAGCAGCATGACAGGGTGGAACACCGGGGAGCTGTTTTTT

v_call: TRBV2
j_call: TRBJ1-1
d_call: .
cdr3_aa: CASSTLDTVEAFF
cdr3_nt: TGTGCCAGCAGTACCCTCGACACGGTTGAAGCTTTCTTT

v_call: TRBV2
j_call: TRBJ1-3
d_call: .
cdr3_aa: CASLRRAAGNTIYF
cdr3_nt: TGTGCCAGCTTGCGCAGGGCCGCTGGAAACACCATATATTTT

v_call: TRBV9
j_call: TRBJ1-4
d_call: TRBD1
cdr3_aa: CASSPGQGASNEKLFF
cdr3_nt: TGTGCCAGCAGCCCAGGGCAGGGGGCATCTAATGAAAAACTGTTTTTT

v_call: TRBV19
j_call: TRBJ2-1
d_call: .
cdr3_aa: CATSESGIPYNEQFF
cdr3_nt: TGTGCCACCAGCGAGTCGGGGATCCCCTACAATGAGCAGTTCTTC

v_call: TRBV7-9
j_call: TRBJ1-2
d_call: TRBD1
cdr3_aa: CAGSLGDRGYTF
cdr3_nt: TGTGCCGGCAGCTTAGGGGACAGAGGCTACACCTTC

v_call: TRBV6-5
j_call: TRBJ2-5
d_call: TRBD2
cdr3_aa: CASSYQRGQTQYF
cdr3_nt: TGTGCCAGCAGTTACCAGCGGGGGCAGACCCAGTACTTC

v_call: TRBV19
j_call: TRBJ2-7
d_call: TRBD2
cdr3_aa: CASSIAISSGIGGEQYF
cdr3_nt: TGTGCCAGTAGTATAGCCATCTCTAGCGGGATTGGGGGCGAGCAGTACTTC

v_call: TRBV19
j_call: TRBJ2-7
d_call: TRBD2
cdr3_aa: CASSIEASGVYEQYF
cdr3_nt: TGTGCCAGTAGTATAGAGGCTAGCGGGGTCTACGAGCAGTACTTC

v_call: TRBV6-1
j_call: TRBJ2-7
d_call: .
cdr3_aa: CASSERVQYF
cdr3_nt: TGTGCCAGCAGTGAACGGGTGCAGTACTTC

v_call: TRBV6-6
j_call: TRBJ2-3
d_call: TRBD2
cdr3_aa: CASSRGAGLYTDTQYF
cdr3_nt: TGTGCCAGCAGTCGGGGAGCGGGACTATACACAGATACGCAGTATTTT

v_call: TRBV5-1
j_call: TRBJ2-3
d_call: .
cdr3_aa: CASSLALLQGGTDTQYF
cdr3_nt: TGCGCCAGCAGCTTGGCCCTTCTGCAAGGGGGCACAGATACGCAGTATTTT

v_call: TRBV4-1
j_call: TRBJ2-5
d_call: .
cdr3_aa: CASSQALAETQYF
cdr3_nt: TGCGCCAGCAGCCAAGCTCTCGCGGAGACCCAGTACTTC

v_call: TRBV29-1
j_call: TRBJ2-7
d_call: .
cdr3_aa: CSVEDWQGSYEQYF
cdr3_nt: TGCAGCGTTGAAGACTGGCAGGGGTCCTACGAGCAGTACTTC

v_call: TRBV29-1
j_call: TRBJ1-2
d_call: TRBD1
cdr3_aa: CSAGTGFNYGYTF
cdr3_nt: TGCAGCGCCGGGACAGGGTTTAACTATGGCTACACCTTC

v_call: TRBV5-4
j_call: TRBJ2-1
d_call: TRBD2
cdr3_aa: CASSRTSGRAEEQFF
cdr3_nt: TGTGCCAGCAGCCGGACTAGCGGCCGGGCGGAAGAGCAGTTCTTC

v_call: TRBV10-2
j_call: TRBJ2-7
d_call: TRBD1
cdr3_aa: CASTMRSGGVNEQYF
cdr3_nt: TGCGCCAGCACCATGAGGTCAGGGGGCGTCAACGAGCAGTACTTC

v_call: TRBV5-1
j_call: TRBJ2-7
d_call: TRBD2
cdr3_aa: CASSFGTSADEQYF
cdr3_nt: TGCGCCAGCAGCTTTGGGACTAGCGCGGACGAGCAGTACTTC

v_call: TRBV19
j_call: TRBJ2-5
d_call: TRBD2
cdr3_aa: CASRTSGRYRETQYF
cdr3_nt: TGTGCCAGCCGGACTAGCGGGAGGTACCGGGAGACCCAGTACTTC

v_call: TRBV5-6
j_call: TRBJ2-3
d_call: TRBD1
cdr3_aa: CASSSQGRGLISTDTQYF
cdr3_nt: TGTGCCAGCAGCTCCCAGGGCAGGGGGCTTATAAGCACAGATACGCAGTATTTT

v_call: TRBV19
j_call: TRBJ1-1
d_call: .
cdr3_aa: CASSISRGQEAFF
cdr3_nt: TGTGCCAGTAGTATCTCGCGGGGGCAAGAAGCTTTCTTT

v_call: TRBV2
j_call: TRBJ2-7
d_call: .
cdr3_aa: CASLSMGGVYEQYF
cdr3_nt: TGTGCCAGCCTGAGCATGGGAGGAGTCTACGAGCAGTACTTC

v_call: TRBV5-1
j_call: TRBJ2-5
d_call: TRBD2
cdr3_aa: CASSLVAGVETQYF
cdr3_nt: TGCGCCAGCAGCTTGGTTGCGGGAGTGGAGACCCAGTACTTC

v_call: TRBV6-1
j_call: TRBJ2-7
d_call: TRBD1
cdr3_aa: CASSGTVKQGAYEQYF
cdr3_nt: TGTGCCAGCAGTGGGACGGTCAAACAGGGGGCGTACGAGCAGTACTTC

v_call: TRBV6-1
j_call: TRBJ2-1
d_call: TRBD2
cdr3_aa: CASKRGESYNEQFF
cdr3_nt: TGTGCCAGCAAGCGGGGGGAATCCTACAATGAGCAGTTCTTC

v_call: TRBV4-1
j_call: TRBJ2-2
d_call: TRBD2
cdr3_aa: CASSQAPGRRDTGELFF
cdr3_nt: TGCGCCAGCAGCCAAGCACCCGGGAGGAGGGACACCGGGGAGCTGTTTTTT

v_call: TRBV29-1
j_call: TRBJ2-1
d_call: TRBD2
cdr3_aa: CSVDLAGGFNNEQFF
cdr3_nt: TGCAGCGTTGATCTAGCGGGGGGCTTCAACAATGAGCAGTTCTTC

v_call: TRBV30
j_call: TRBJ2-5
d_call: .
cdr3_aa: CAWTAGVWEETQYF
cdr3_nt: TGTGCCTGGACGGCAGGGGTTTGGGAAGAGACCCAGTACTTC

v_call: TRBV29-1
j_call: TRBJ1-4
d_call: TRBD1
cdr3_aa: CSVGQGAGKLFF
cdr3_nt: TGCAGCGTGGGACAGGGGGCTGGAAAACTGTTTTTT

v_call: TRBV11-2
j_call: TRBJ1-4
d_call: TRBD1
cdr3_aa: CASSLTPGGQTNEKLFF
cdr3_nt: TGTGCCAGCAGCTTAACCCCAGGGGGGCAGACTAATGAAAAACTGTTTTTT

v_call: TRBV2
j_call: TRBJ1-1
d_call: .
cdr3_aa: CASRGTWGTEAFF
cdr3_nt: TGTGCCAGCAGAGGGACTTGGGGGACTGAAGCTTTCTTT

v_call: TRBV19
j_call: TRBJ2-3
d_call: TRBD2
cdr3_aa: CASTPLTSGGTDTQYF
cdr3_nt: TGTGCCAGTACTCCCCTGACTAGCGGGGGCACAGATACGCAGTATTTT

v_call: TRBV25-1
j_call: TRBJ2-1
d_call: TRBD2
cdr3_aa: CASSEILAGGDKQFF
cdr3_nt: TGTGCCAGCAGTGAAATTCTGGCGGGGGGCGATAAGCAGTTCTTC

v_call: TRBV13
j_call: TRBJ2-3
d_call: .
cdr3_aa: CASSFNRGDTQYF
cdr3_nt: TGTGCCAGCAGCTTTAATAGGGGAGATACGCAGTATTTT

v_call: TRBV7-3
j_call: TRBJ1-1
d_call: .
cdr3_aa: CASSSQRRAAGTEAFF
cdr3_nt: TGTGCCAGCAGCTCCCAGCGGAGGGCGGCGGGAACTGAAGCTTTCTTT

v_call: TRBV19
j_call: TRBJ2-1
d_call: TRBD2
cdr3_aa: CASSIGAGAFNEQFF
cdr3_nt: TGTGCCAGTAGTATAGGGGCGGGAGCTTTCAATGAGCAGTTCTTC

v_call: TRBV5-4
j_call: TRBJ2-3
d_call: .
cdr3_aa: CASSLESRTDTQYF
cdr3_nt: TGTGCCAGCAGCTTGGAGAGTCGCACAGATACGCAGTATTTT

v_call: TRBV7-2
j_call: TRBJ1-5
d_call: .
cdr3_aa: CASSFASDQPQHF
cdr3_nt: TGTGCCAGCAGCTTCGCCTCGGATCAGCCCCAGCATTTT

v_call: TRBV6-1
j_call: TRBJ2-7
d_call: TRBD1
cdr3_aa: CASTRTGSSYEQYF
cdr3_nt: TGTGCCAGCACGAGGACAGGGAGCTCCTACGAGCAGTACTTC

v_call: TRBV5-4
j_call: TRBJ2-3
d_call: TRBD2
cdr3_aa: CASSWGLAGSTDTQYF
cdr3_nt: TGTGCCAGCAGCTGGGGACTAGCGGGCAGCACAGATACGCAGTATTTT

v_call: TRBV5-1
j_call: TRBJ1-1
d_call: .
cdr3_aa: CASSFSRNTEAFF
cdr3_nt: TGCGCCAGCAGCTTTAGTAGGAACACTGAAGCTTTCTTT

v_call: TRBV15
j_call: TRBJ2-2
d_call: .
cdr3_aa: CATSRDFQIGELFF
cdr3_nt: TGTGCCACCAGCAGAGATTTCCAGATCGGGGAGCTGTTTTTT

v_call: TRBV30
j_call: TRBJ2-1
d_call: TRBD1
cdr3_aa: CAWSRGQSNEQFF
cdr3_nt: TGTGCCTGGAGCAGGGGACAGTCCAATGAGCAGTTCTTC

v_call: TRBV5-1
j_call: TRBJ2-2
d_call: TRBD1
cdr3_aa: CASSGGTGGTGELFF
cdr3_nt: TGCGCCAGCAGCGGAGGGACAGGAGGCACCGGGGAGCTGTTTTTT

v_call: TRBV2
j_call: TRBJ1-6
d_call: .
cdr3_aa: CASTGESDNSPLHF
cdr3_nt: TGTGCCAGCACCGGGGAAAGTGATAATTCACCCCTCCACTTT

v_call: TRBV2
j_call: TRBJ1-1
d_call: .
cdr3_aa: CASSTTGTTNTEAFF
cdr3_nt: TGTGCCAGCAGTACTACCGGGACAACAAATACCGAAGCTTTCTTT

v_call: TRBV27
j_call: TRBJ2-7
d_call: .
cdr3_aa: CASSLRAFDEQYF
cdr3_nt: TGTGCCAGCAGTTTAAGAGCCTTCGACGAGCAGTACTTC

v_call: TRBV6-4
j_call: TRBJ2-7
d_call: .
cdr3_aa: CASSGMTPLNSYEQYF
cdr3_nt: TGTGCCAGCAGTGGGATGACACCGCTGAACTCCTACGAGCAGTACTTC

v_call: TRBV29-1
j_call: TRBJ2-1
d_call: TRBD1
cdr3_aa: CSVAGQGNEQFF
cdr3_nt: TGCAGCGTGGCGGGACAGGGGAATGAGCAGTTCTTC

v_call: TRBV27
j_call: TRBJ2-2
d_call: TRBD1
cdr3_aa: CASRWTGGGGELFF
cdr3_nt: TGTGCCAGCAGATGGACAGGGGGCGGCGGGGAGCTGTTTTTT

v_call: TRBV7-2
j_call: TRBJ2-3
d_call: .
cdr3_aa: CASSQGSGTDTQYF
cdr3_nt: TGTGCCAGCAGCCAGGGGTCGGGCACAGATACGCAGTATTTT

v_call: TRBV30
j_call: TRBJ2-7
d_call: .
cdr3_aa: CAWSWAYEQYF
cdr3_nt: TGTGCCTGGAGTTGGGCATACGAGCAGTACTTC

v_call: TRBV6-1
j_call: TRBJ1-4
d_call: .
cdr3_aa: CASSVQGGKLFF
cdr3_nt: TGTGCCAGCAGTGTTCAGGGAGGGAAACTGTTTTTT

v_call: TRBV4-1
j_call: TRBJ2-2
d_call: .
cdr3_aa: CASSQGRRGGELFF
cdr3_nt: TGCGCCAGCAGCCAAGGCCGAAGGGGCGGGGAGCTGTTTTTT

v_call: TRBV5-4
j_call: TRBJ2-5
d_call: TRBD2
cdr3_aa: CASSPGLAGGPEETQYF
cdr3_nt: TGTGCCAGCAGCCCGGGATTAGCGGGAGGGCCTGAGGAGACCCAGTACTTC

v_call: TRBV6-5
j_call: TRBJ2-5
d_call: TRBD2
cdr3_aa: CASSSLAGGPETQYF
cdr3_nt: TGTGCCAGCAGTTCGCTAGCGGGGGGGCCAGAGACCCAGTACTTC

v_call: TRBV7-2
j_call: TRBJ1-1
d_call: TRBD1
cdr3_aa: CASSDRGAAFF
cdr3_nt: TGTGCCAGCAGCGACAGGGGAGCGGCTTTCTTT